These 6 T cell receptor beta chains were sequenced from one sample in a study of molecular identifiers for immune sequencing clone quantification. TCRdb reprocessed the PCR reads with MiXCR, giving one entry per CDR3 protein. The sample holds nearly 650,000 distinct CDR3 sequences, about 25% seen once. Sequenced: naive CD8+ T cells from blood, with Jurkat cell RNA spiked in. Subset defined: FACS-sorted CD8+CD4-CCR7+CD45RA+ naive T cells. The receptors come from a human donor in good health. Some libraries in this study had Jurkat cell RNA spiked in.

V is TRBV11-2 and J is TRBJ2-7; maybe TRBD2 (5 bases). V lost 5 bases and J 7 bases, leaving 18 bases between the germline ends. This CDR3 region has 14 residues. From germline, CDR1 is SGHAT and CDR2 FQNNGV. The DNA of the CDR3 is TGTGCCAGCAGCCCACTCATAGATTCGGGGGAGCAGTACTTC. Residues: CASSPLIDSGEQYF.

Comment on this clonotype: One junction end does not reproduce the germline sequence, and a read error may be involved. The CDR3 here is CASSLAMNSEAFF. DNA for the CDR3: TGTGCCAGCAGTTTAGCGATGAACTCTGAAGCTTTCTTT. The chain links TRBV6-6 to TRBJ1-1; no clear D gene. The germline gives CDR1 MNHNY, CDR2 SVGAGI (reference sequence). CDR3 length: 13 residues.

This clonotype was detected ten times or more. The chain recombines TRBV7-2 with TRBJ2-7, with D possibly matching TRBD1 (5 bases). CDR1 SGHTA and CDR2 FQGNSA come from the germline V gene. The CDR3 sequence is 14 residues long. V dropped 1 base and J dropped 6 bases, with 13 bases sitting between them. The CDR3: CASSLGGRGGEQYF. CDR3 bases: TGTGCCAGCAGCTTAGGGGGTAGGGGTGGCGAGCAGTACTTC.

This clonotype has more than one count but fewer than ten. The rearrangement joins TRBV10-3 to TRBJ2-7, with TRBD1 identical over 9 bases. The germline V gene has CDR1 ENHRY and CDR2 SYGVKD. After removal of 10 bases from V and 2 bases from J, the junction contained 6 bases not matched to a gene. The CDR3 runs 13 residues. The CDR3 DNA reads as TGTGCCACCAGGGACAGGGCTCCCTACGAGCAGTACTTC. Translation gives CATRDRAPYEQYF.

This clonotype was found once. A clone one base away is much larger, so this may be a read error. J is TRBJ2-7 and V is TRBV19; perhaps TRBD1 as D (7 bases). Germline V gene data show CDR1 as LNHDA and CDR2 as SQIVND (reference sequence). The CDR3 loop spans 15 amino acids. The CDR3 DNA follows: TGTGCCGGTAGTTCATCGGGCAGGGGGGCCTACGAGCAGTACTTC. Its translation: CAGSSSGRGAYEQYF.

The gene calls are TRBV7-9 and TRBJ1-2, with 10 nucleotides matching TRBD1. The V gene's germline CDR1 is SEHNR and CDR2 FQNEAQ (reference sequence). Trimming removed 5 bases from V and 8 bases from J; junction bases left unmatched: 11. The CDR3 loop spans 15 amino acids. For the CDR3, the DNA is TGTGCCAGCAGCCCTGTTGTAGACAGGGGGCAAGGCTACACCTTC. Amino acids: CASSPVVDRGQGYTF.